Sequencing of this TCR beta chain was carried out in a study of blood T cell repertoires in COVID-19. On the study more broadly: Collection of acute and convalescent COVID-19 samples took place in the United States, Italy and Spain. Sources were T cells, B-cell-depleted T cells, or PBMCs; the material itself was cDNA or gDNA.

The CDR3 runs 15 residues. V lost 0 bases to trimming and J lost 9 bases; unmatched junction nucleotides: 8. Germline V lookup: CDR1 SGHRS, CDR2 YFSETQ. In the authors' methods: The assay estimated nucleated cells by amplifying reference gene primers. Data came from immunoSEQ multiplex PCR; TCRdb stores just in-frame clones and leaves some out. V and J calls and clone size follow that table, whereas D and trimming were derived from the DNA. The sample includes tens of thousands of clones, roughly 81% of them seen just once. The TCR comes from a human donor in a cohort sampled during active COVID-19. The sequencing sample was made of peripheral blood. The V gene is TRBV5-1, the J gene TRBJ2-1, with 8 nucleotides matching TRBD2. This CDR3 reads CASSLGGLASLEQFF. DNA for the CDR3: TGCGCCAGCAGCTTGGGCGGACTAGCCTCTCTTGAGCAGTTCTTC.